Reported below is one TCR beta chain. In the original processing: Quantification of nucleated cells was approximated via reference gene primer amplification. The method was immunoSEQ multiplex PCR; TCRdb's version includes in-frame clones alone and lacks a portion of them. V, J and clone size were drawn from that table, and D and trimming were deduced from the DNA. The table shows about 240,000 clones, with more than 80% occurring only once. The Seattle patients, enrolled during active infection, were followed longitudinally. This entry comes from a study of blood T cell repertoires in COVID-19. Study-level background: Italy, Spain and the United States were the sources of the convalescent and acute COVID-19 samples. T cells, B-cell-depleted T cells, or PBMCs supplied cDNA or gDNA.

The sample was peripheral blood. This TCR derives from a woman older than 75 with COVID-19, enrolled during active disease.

For the CDR3, the DNA is TGTGCCAGCAGCTCTAACAGGGGAAACACTGAAGCTTTCTTT. Translated: CASSSNRGNTEAFF. The J gene is TRBJ1-1, the V gene TRBV6-5; the match to TRBD1 covers 7 bases. CDR1 and CDR2 (germline): MNHEY, SVGAGI. The CDR3 has 14 amino acids. The V and J ends lost 6 bases and 2 bases, in that order; junction bases with no gene match: 6.